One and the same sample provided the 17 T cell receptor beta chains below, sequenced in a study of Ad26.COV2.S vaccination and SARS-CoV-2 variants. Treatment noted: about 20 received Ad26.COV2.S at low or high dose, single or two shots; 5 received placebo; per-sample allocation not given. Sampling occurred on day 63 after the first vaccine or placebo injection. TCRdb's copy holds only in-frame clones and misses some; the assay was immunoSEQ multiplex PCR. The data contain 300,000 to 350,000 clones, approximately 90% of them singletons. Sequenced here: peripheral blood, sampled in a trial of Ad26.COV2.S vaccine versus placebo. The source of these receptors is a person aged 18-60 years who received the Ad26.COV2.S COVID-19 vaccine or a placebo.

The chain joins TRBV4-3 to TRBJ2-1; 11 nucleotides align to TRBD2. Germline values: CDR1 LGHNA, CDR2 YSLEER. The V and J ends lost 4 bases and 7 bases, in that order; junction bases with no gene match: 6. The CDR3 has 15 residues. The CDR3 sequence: CASSPVAGGGNEQFF. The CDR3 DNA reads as TGCGCCAGCAGCCCAGTAGCGGGAGGGGGGAATGAGCAGTTCTTC.

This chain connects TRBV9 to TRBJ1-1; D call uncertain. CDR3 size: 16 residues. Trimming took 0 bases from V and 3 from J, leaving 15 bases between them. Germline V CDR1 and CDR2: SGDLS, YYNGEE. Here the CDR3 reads CASSVGVREWDTEAFF. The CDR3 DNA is TGTGCCAGCAGCGTAGGGGTTAGGGAATGGGACACTGAAGCTTTCTTT. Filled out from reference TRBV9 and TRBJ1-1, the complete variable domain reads DSGVTQTPKHLITATGQRVTLRCSPRSGDLSVYWYQQSLDQGLQFLIQYYNGEERAKGNILERFSAQQFPDLHSELNLSSLELGDSALYFCASSVGVREWDTEAFFGQGTRLTVV.

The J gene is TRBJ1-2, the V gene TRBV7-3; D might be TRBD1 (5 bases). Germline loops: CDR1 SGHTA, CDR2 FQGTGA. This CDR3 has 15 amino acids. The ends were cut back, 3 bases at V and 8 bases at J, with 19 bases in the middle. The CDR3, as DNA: TGTGCCAGCAGCTTCCCTCCGGTCGGGGGGAAGGGCTACACCTTC. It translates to CASSFPPVGGKGYTF.

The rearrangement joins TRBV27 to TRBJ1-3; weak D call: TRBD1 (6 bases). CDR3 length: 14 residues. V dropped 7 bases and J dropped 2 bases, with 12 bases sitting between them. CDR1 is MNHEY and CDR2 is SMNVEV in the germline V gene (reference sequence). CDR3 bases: TGTGCCAGCACCAAGGGGGGTCCTGGAAACACCATATATTTT. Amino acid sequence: CASTKGGPGNTIYF.

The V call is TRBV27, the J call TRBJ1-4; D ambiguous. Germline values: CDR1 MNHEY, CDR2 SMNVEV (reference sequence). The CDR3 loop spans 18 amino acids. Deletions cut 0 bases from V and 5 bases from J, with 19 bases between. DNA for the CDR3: TGTGCCAGCAGTTTATCGAGTGGTAGACATCGTCTCAATGAAAAACTGTTTTTT. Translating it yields CASSLSSGRHRLNEKLFF. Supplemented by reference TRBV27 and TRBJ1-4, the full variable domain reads EAQVTQNPRYLITVTGKKLTVTCSQNMNHEYMSWYRQDPGLGLRQIYYSMNVEVTDKGDVPEGYKVSRKEKRNFPLILESPSPNQTSLYFCASSLSSGRHRLNEKLFFGSGTQLSVL.

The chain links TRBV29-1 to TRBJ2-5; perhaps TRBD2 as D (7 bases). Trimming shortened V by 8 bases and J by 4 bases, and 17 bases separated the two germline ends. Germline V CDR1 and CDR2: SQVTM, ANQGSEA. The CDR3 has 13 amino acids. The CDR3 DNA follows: TGCAGCACCGAACGGGGGGCGCGAGAGACCCAGTACTTC. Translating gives CSTERGARETQYF.

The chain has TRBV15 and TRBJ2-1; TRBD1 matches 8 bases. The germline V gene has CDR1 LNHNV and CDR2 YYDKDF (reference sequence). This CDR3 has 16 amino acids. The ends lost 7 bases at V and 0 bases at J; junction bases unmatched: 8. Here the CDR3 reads CATKYRGLISYNEQFF. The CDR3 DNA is TGTGCCACCAAATACAGGGGGTTGATCTCCTACAATGAGCAGTTCTTC.

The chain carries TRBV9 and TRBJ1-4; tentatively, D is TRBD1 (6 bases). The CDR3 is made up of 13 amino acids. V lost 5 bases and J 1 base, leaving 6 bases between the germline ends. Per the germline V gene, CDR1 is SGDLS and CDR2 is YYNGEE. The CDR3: CASRGGTNEKLFF. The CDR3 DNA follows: TGTGCCAGCAGAGGGGGAACTAATGAAAAACTGTTTTTT.

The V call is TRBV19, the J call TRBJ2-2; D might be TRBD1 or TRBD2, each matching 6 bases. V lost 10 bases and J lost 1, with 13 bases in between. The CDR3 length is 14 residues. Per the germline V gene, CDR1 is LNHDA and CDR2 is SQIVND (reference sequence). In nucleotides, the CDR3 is TGTGCCATGGGGGGCAGGGGGAACACCGGGGAGCTGTTTTTT. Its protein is CAMGGRGNTGELFF. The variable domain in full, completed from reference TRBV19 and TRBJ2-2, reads DGGITQSPKYLFRKEGQNVTLSCEQNLNHDAMYWYRQDPGQGLRLIYYSQIVNDFQKGDIAEGYSVSREKKESFPLTVTSAQKNPTAFYLCAMGGRGNTGELFFGEGSRLTVL.

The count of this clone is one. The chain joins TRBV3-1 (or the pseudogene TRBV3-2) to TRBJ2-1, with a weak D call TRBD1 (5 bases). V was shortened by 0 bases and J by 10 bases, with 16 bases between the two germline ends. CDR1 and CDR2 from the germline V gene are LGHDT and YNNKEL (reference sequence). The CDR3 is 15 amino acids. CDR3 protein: CASSQDATATWEQFF. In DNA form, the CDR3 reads TGTGCCAGCAGCCAAGATGCGACAGCTACCTGGGAGCAGTTCTTC.

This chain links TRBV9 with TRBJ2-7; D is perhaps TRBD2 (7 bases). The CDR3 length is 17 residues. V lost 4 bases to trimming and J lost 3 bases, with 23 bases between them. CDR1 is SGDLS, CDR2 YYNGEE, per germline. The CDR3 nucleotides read TGTGCCAGCAGCTCGGACGGGGGGCGGTCAGGTGGCTACGAGCAGTACTTC. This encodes CASSSDGGRSGGYEQYF.

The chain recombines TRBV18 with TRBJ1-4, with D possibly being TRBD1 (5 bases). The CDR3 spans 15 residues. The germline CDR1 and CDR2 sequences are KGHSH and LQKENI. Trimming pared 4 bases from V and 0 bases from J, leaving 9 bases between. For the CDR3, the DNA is TGTGCCAGCTCACGCCAGGGTTCAACTAATGAAAAACTGTTTTTT. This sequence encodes CASSRQGSTNEKLFF.

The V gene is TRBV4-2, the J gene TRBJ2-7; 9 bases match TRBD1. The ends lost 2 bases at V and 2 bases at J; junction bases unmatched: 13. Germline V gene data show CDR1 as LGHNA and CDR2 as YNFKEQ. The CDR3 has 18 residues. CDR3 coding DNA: TGTGCCAGCAGCCAACTCTCGGCTCGGACAGGGGACCCCTACGAGCAGTACTTC. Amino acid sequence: CASSQLSARTGDPYEQYF.

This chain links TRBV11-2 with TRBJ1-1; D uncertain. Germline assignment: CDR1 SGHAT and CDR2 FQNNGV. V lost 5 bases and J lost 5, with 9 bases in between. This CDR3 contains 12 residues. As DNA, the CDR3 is TGTGCCAGCAGCCTAGTAAGGACTGAAGCTTTCTTT. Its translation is CASSLVRTEAFF.

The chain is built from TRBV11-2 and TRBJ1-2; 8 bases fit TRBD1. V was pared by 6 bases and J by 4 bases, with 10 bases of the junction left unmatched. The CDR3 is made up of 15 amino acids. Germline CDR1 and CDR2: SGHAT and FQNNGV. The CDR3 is CASRAAGGIPYGYTF. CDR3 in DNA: TGTGCCAGCAGGGCCGCAGGGGGCATTCCCTATGGCTACACCTTC.

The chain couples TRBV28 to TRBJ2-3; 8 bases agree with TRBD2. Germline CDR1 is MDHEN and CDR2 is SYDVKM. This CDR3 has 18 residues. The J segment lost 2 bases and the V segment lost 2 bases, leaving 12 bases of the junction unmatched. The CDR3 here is CASSLPRELAENTDTQYF. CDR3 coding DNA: TGTGCCAGCAGTTTACCAAGGGAACTAGCGGAAAACACAGATACGCAGTATTTT.

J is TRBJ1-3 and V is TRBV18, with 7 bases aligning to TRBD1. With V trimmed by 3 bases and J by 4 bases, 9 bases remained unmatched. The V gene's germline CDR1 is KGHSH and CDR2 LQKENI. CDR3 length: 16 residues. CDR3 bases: TGTGCCAGCTCACCGAACCCGGGGGGACAGGGAAACACCATATATTTT. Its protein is CASSPNPGGQGNTIYF.